Included here is one T cell receptor beta chain sequence, with context. Using immunoSEQ multiplex PCR, the repertoire was profiled, and TCRdb retains in-frame clones only, with some absent. The sample yields a few hundred thousand clones, 70% to 90% seen once. The CDR3 runs 12 residues. Germline V lookup: CDR1 SGHRS, CDR2 YFSETQ. The ends were cut back, 0 bases at V and 11 bases at J, with 6 bases in the middle. The record originates from a study of blood T cell repertoires in COVID-19. This clonotype originated in a woman in her thirties or forties with acute COVID-19. Sequencing was carried out using PBMCs or T cells enriched from blood (not recorded which). J is TRBJ2-6 and V is TRBV5-1; D gene unclear. CDR3 sequence reads: CASSLDRYVLTF. CDR3 nucleotide sequence: TGCGCCAGCAGCTTGGACCGGTACGTCCTGACTTTC.